The entry below describes one T cell receptor (beta chain). Its antigen specificity is not known. Per-base quality was not reported, and no clone a single base away is much larger than it. The immunoSEQ assay at survey resolution was applied to genomic DNA for sequencing of TCRbeta rearrangements. Per the source publication's procedure: In the TCR sequencing data, the smallest productive clonotype frequency that could be detected was 2.59 x 10-5. Only productive TCRbeta rearrangements, defined as complete and in-frame sequences, were included in the analyses. Clonality for each sample was calculated as Simpson clonality in the immunoSEQ Analyzer version 3.0. Clones were binned by frequency as very rare, small, medium, large (1-20%) or hyperexpanded (>20%). Generation probabilities were estimated with OLGA 1.2.3, V-gene circos plots were made with VDJtools, specificities were searched in VDJdb, and CDR3 motifs were identified with GLIPH. TCRdb holds this immuneACCESS table with in-frame rearrangements only. Some clones are missing; in checked studies, unresolved V genes explain under half, and the rest has no known cause. That table is the source of V, J and clone size, and D and trimming were worked out from the DNA. For this sample the table gives roughly 30,000 clones, of which about 89% were detected only once. Jointly, the top ten make up 0.41% of the sample.

The sample originates from a study of STAT5B mutations in CD4+ large granular lymphocyte leukemia (dated 2022 in TCRdb). Describing the broader study: Among healthy controls, the CDR3 'QG' motif was associated with a particular HLA allele. The study compared the TCRbeta repertoires of patients with CD4+ T-cell large granular lymphocyte leukemia against the TCRbeta repertoires of healthy blood donors. The purity of purified fractions was confirmed by flow cytometry on FACSCanto II or FACSVerse to exceed 95% among lymphocytes.

Broader findings and caveats from the paper: Greater clonality appeared to be present in CD4-sorted patient repertoires than in healthy CD4+ repertoires, and the difference was retained after the putative leukemic clones were removed. TRBV06-family usage was enriched among the top patient clones (8/27) compared with healthy controls (2/35). Main leukemic clonotypes were private to each patient, although 20% to 25% of the main leukemic clonotypes were found at low frequency in the non-leukemic repertoires of other patients. The data were not HLA-matched, and the relatively small sample size could explain the higher clonality seen in CD4+ compared with CD8+ T-LGLL.

The junction carries 4 bases between V and J, which are trimmed by 2 bases and 1 base respectively. CDR1 LNHDA and CDR2 SQIVND are derived from the germline V gene (reference sequence). Measured from the cysteine to the phenylalanine, the CDR3 is 13 residues long. Just CDR3 DNA is preserved here, 39 bases in frame from base 1. The healthy control group was made up of around 38 blood donors, and the Finnish Red Cross blood service supplied their buffy coats. All TCR-sequenced material derived from peripheral blood: patient blood samples and healthy donor buffy coats. Peripheral blood mononuclear cells were isolated by Ficoll-Hypaque gradient centrifugation. CD4+ cells were magnetically purified from the buffy coats of healthy controls. Genomic DNA was extracted with the Gentra Puregene Cell and Tissue kit and quantified on a Qubit 2.0 fluorometer.

Sequenced input: CD4+ T cells from blood buffy coats. The rearrangement combines TRBV19 with TRBJ2-3; no D gene is confidently identified. The clonotype comes from a human donor in good health. The nucleotide sequence is given as TGTGCCAGTAGTATAACGGGCACAGATACGCAGTATTTT. This gives the protein CASSITGTDTQYF.